Listed below are T cell receptor beta chains from one sample, sequenced in a study of PD-L1 blockade in urothelial cancer. Sequencing used immunoSEQ multiplex PCR; TCRdb keeps in-frame clones, though not all of them. The sample carries some 56,000 clones, around four fifths recorded once. The source material was PBMCs, sampled around atezolizumab (anti-PD-L1) treatment. Receptors were obtained from a man aged 50-59 years with urothelial cancer. The CDR3 runs from the conserved cysteine through the conserved F or W. D genes are given only for firm matches. The size entry is marked missing in some rows and otherwise reads once, few, many or a size class.

clone_size	d_call	j_call	cdr3_length	v_call	cdr3_nt	cdr3_aa
NA	TRBD2	TRBJ2-6	17	TRBV7-2	TGTGCCAGCAGCTTGATAGCGGGAGCCCCCGGGGCCAACGTCCTGACTTTC	CASSLIAGAPGANVLTF
NA	NA	TRBJ2-1	14	TRBV7-2	TGTGCCAGCAGCTCCCAGACAGGTTACAATGAGCAGTTCTTC	CASSSQTGYNEQFF
NA	NA	TRBJ2-7	13	TRBV5-6	TGTGCCAGCAGCTTGGACAGACAGTACGAGCAGTACTTC	CASSLDRQYEQYF
NA	TRBD2	TRBJ2-5	16	TRBV27	TGTGCCAGCAGTACGCGACTAGCGGGAGTCCAAGAGACCCAGTACTTC	CASSTRLAGVQETQYF
NA	NA	TRBJ2-1	13	TRBV19	TGTGCCAGTAGTATAGGAGCCTACAATGAGCAGTTCTTC	CASSIGAYNEQFF
NA	TRBD1	TRBJ2-1	14	TRBV7-6	TGTGCCAGCAGCCGGGACAGGGGTTACAATGAGCAGTTCTTC	CASSRDRGYNEQFF
NA	NA	TRBJ2-3	14	TRBV30	TGTGCCTGGAGTGTAGTAAGCGACGCAGATACGCAGTATTTT	CAWSVVSDADTQYF
NA	TRBD1	TRBJ2-7	16	TRBV5-1	TGCGCCAGCACCTCCGGGACAGGGGTTTCCTCCTACGAGCAGTACTTC	CASTSGTGVSSYEQYF
NA	TRBD1	TRBJ1-2	14	TRBV6-4	TGTGCCAGCAGGCCGGGACAGAGTTCATATGGCTACACCTTC	CASRPGQSSYGYTF
NA	NA	TRBJ1-2	13	TRBV10-2	TGCGCCAGCAGTGAGTCGAGACTGAATGGCTACACCTTC	CASSESRLNGYTF
NA	TRBD2	TRBJ2-1	18	TRBV28	TGTGCCAGCAGTTTATCCCATTTTACGGGAGGGCCCTACAATGAGCAGTTCTTC	CASSLSHFTGGPYNEQFF
NA	NA	TRBJ2-7	12	TRBV29-1	TGCAGCGTTGCTGGGAGTTTGGGCGAGCAGTACTTC	CSVAGSLGEQYF
NA	NA	TRBJ1-6	14	TRBV18	TGTGCCAGCTCACCCCGGGACTTGGATTCACCCCTCCACTTT	CASSPRDLDSPLHF
NA	NA	TRBJ1-4	15	TRBV28	TGTGCCAGCAGTTCGCGTGGGGGGGGCGGTGAAAAACTGTTTTTT	CASSSRGGGGEKLFF
NA	NA	TRBJ2-6	17	TRBV5-6	TGTGCCAGCAGCCCTCGGTGGCGGGCAAGCGGGGCCAACGTCCTGACTTTC	CASSPRWRASGANVLTF
few	TRBD1	TRBJ2-7	16	TRBV2	TGTGCCAGCAGTGAAAGGCCGATGGGACAGGGTTACGAGCAGTACTTC	CASSERPMGQGYEQYF
NA	NA	TRBJ2-7	15	TRBV19	TGTGCCAGTAGTAAGAACAGGGAAGGAACCTACGAGCAGTACTTC	CASSKNREGTYEQYF
NA	NA	TRBJ1-4	14	TRBV6-6	TGTGCCAGCAGTTACCCATCAGAAAATGAAAAACTGTTTTTT	CASSYPSENEKLFF